Shown below are 23 T cell receptor beta chains from a single sample sequenced in a study of cytomegalovirus exposure and HLA in healthy donors. The PCR had 60 Vbeta and 13 Jbeta primers. Profiled with immunoSEQ multiplex PCR; TCRdb holds only in-frame clones, not every one. This sample has 70,000 to 95,000 clones, with more than 70% found just once. The specimen sequenced was PBMCs. These receptors all come from a man between 18 and 29 years old in good health and CMV-seronegative.

The chain carries TRBV5-1 and TRBJ2-7; TRBD2 agrees at 7 bases. Trimming removed 4 bases from V and 5 bases from J; junction bases left unmatched: 9. CDR1 is SGHRS and CDR2 is YFSETQ in the germline V gene. The CDR3 runs to 14 residues. The CDR3 region is CASSPRPGGHEQYF. CDR3 in DNA: TGCGCCAGCAGCCCCCGGCCGGGAGGTCACGAGCAGTACTTC.

CDR3 coding DNA: TGTGCCAGCAGCTCCAAAGACAGTTACCAAGAGACCCAGTACTTC. Its protein product is CASSSKDSYQETQYF. The rearrangement uses TRBV5-4 and TRBJ2-5; D might be TRBD1 (5 bases). The CDR3 length is 15 residues. Germline lookup yields CDR1 SGHNT and CDR2 YYREEE (reference sequence). With 3 bases removed from V and 0 bases from J, the gap between germline ends came to 12 bases.

The V gene is TRBV19, the J gene TRBJ1-1, with 9 positions matching TRBD1. J gave up 5 bases and V 9 bases, and 7 bases lay outside the gene matches. The CDR3 runs 13 residues. The germline CDR1 and CDR2 sequences are LNHDA and SQIVND (reference sequence). The CDR3, as DNA: TGTGCCAGCAAGGACAGGGGAGAGACTGAAGCTTTCTTT. Residues: CASKDRGETEAFF.

This clone was observed a handful of times. V is TRBV18 and J is TRBJ1-4, with D perhaps matching TRBD1 (5 bases). Germline V CDR1 and CDR2: KGHSH, LQKENI. Trimming shortened V by 0 bases and J by 6 bases, and 11 bases separated the two germline ends. CDR3 length equals 15 residues. CDR3 nucleotide sequence: TGTGCCAGCTCACCACCGGGGCTACGGGATGAAAAACTGTTTTTT. This sequence encodes CASSPPGLRDEKLFF.

The rearrangement uses TRBV27 and TRBJ2-7; 9 bases map to TRBD2. The J segment lost 6 bases and the V segment lost 6 bases, leaving 0 bases of the junction unmatched. The CDR3 is 11 residues long. Germline lookup yields CDR1 MNHEY and CDR2 SMNVEV (reference sequence). The CDR3 loop is CASRLAGEQYF. The CDR3 DNA is TGTGCCAGCAGACTAGCGGGCGAGCAGTACTTC.

This chain uses TRBV2 with TRBJ2-7; TRBD2 might be the D (5 bases). CDR1 SNHLY and CDR2 FYNNEI come from the germline V gene. The CDR3 is 12 residues long. Trimming took 8 bases from V and 2 from J, leaving 10 bases between them. The CDR3 DNA is TGTGCCAGCCGCGAGGGAACCTACGAGCAGTACTTC. This encodes CASREGTYEQYF. Full variable domain (outside the CDR3, taken from reference TRBV2 and TRBJ2-7): EPEVTQTPSHQVTQMGQEVILRCVPISNHLYFYWYRQILGQKVEFLVSFYNNEISEKSEIFDDQFSVERPDGSNFTLKIRSTKLEDSAMYFCASREGTYEQYFGPGTRLTVT.

This clone occurred a few times. V and J are TRBV19 and TRBJ1-1; weak D call: TRBD1 (6 bases). Germline V lookup: CDR1 LNHDA, CDR2 SQIVND (reference sequence). Trimming took off 7 bases at V and 5 bases at J, with 14 bases between the two ends. This CDR3 spans 13 amino acids. CDR3 loop: CASTWGHPTEAFF. The CDR3 bases are TGTGCCAGTACCTGGGGACACCCAACTGAAGCTTTCTTT.

The rearrangement joins TRBV18 to TRBJ1-1, with D possibly TRBD1 on 6 matching bases. The V gene's germline CDR1 is KGHSH and CDR2 LQKENI. The V end lost 0 bases, the J end lost 7 bases, and 18 bases lay between the germline ends. The CDR3 contains 16 residues. CDR3 DNA: TGTGCCAGCTCACCACCCGGGGGGGCGACAGTTGTTGAAGCTTTCTTT. As protein: CASSPPGGATVVEAFF.

The chain employs TRBV11-2 and TRBJ2-4; D is possibly TRBD2 (7 bases). V lost 4 bases and J lost 8, with 18 bases in between. The CDR3 contains 15 residues. CDR1 and CDR2 from the germline V gene are SGHAT and FQNNGV. CDR3 in amino acids: CASSWVGGEGDIQYF. Here the CDR3 DNA reads TGTGCCAGCAGCTGGGTGGGCGGGGAGGGGGACATTCAGTACTTC.

The rearrangement links TRBV7-8 to TRBJ1-3; D perhaps matches TRBD1 (6 bases). V was clipped by 1 base and J by 4 bases, with 17 bases between them. CDR1 SGHVS and CDR2 FQNEAQ come from the germline V gene. The CDR3 is 17 residues long. CDR3 nucleotide sequence: TGTGCCAGCAGCTTAGTGGCAGGGGCCTCGACCGGAAACACCATATATTTT. It codes for CASSLVAGASTGNTIYF.

This sequence joins TRBV4-1 and TRBJ2-5, with 9 positions matching TRBD2. Trimming at V came to 0 bases and at J to 5 bases, leaving 10 bases not matched to a gene. Germline loops: CDR1 MGHRA, CDR2 YSYEKL. The CDR3 length is 17 residues. The CDR3 DNA reads TGCGCCAGCAGCCAAGATATCAAGGCTAGCGGGGCGGAGACCCAGTACTTC. Protein sequence: CASSQDIKASGAETQYF.

The chain carries TRBV4-2 and TRBJ1-2, with 9 bases lining up with TRBD1. V lost 0 bases and J lost 4; bases outside the gene matches: 6. The CDR3 sequence is 16 residues long. Germline loops: CDR1 LGHNA, CDR2 YNFKEQ. In nucleotides, the CDR3 is TGTGCCAGCAGCCAAGAACAGGGGGCGTCCCTCTATGGCTACACCTTC. Translated: CASSQEQGASLYGYTF.

This chain connects TRBV6-1 to TRBJ1-2, with 7 positions matching TRBD1. The CDR3 runs 15 residues. J gave up 4 bases and V 6 bases, and 11 bases lay outside the gene matches. Looked up from germline, CDR1 is MNHNS and CDR2 is SASEGT. CDR3 protein: CASSEGQPVTYGYTF. The CDR3 nucleotides read TGTGCCAGCAGCGAGGGACAGCCGGTAACCTATGGCTACACCTTC.

The chain uses TRBV15 and TRBJ2-7; 9 nucleotides align to TRBD1. Germline V gives CDR1 LNHNV, CDR2 YYDKDF (reference sequence). With 4 bases clipped from V and 7 bases from J, the junction kept 8 bases outside the gene matches. There are 14 residues in the CDR3. CDR3 sequence reads: CATSKDRGVGEQYF. CDR3 bases: TGTGCCACCAGCAAGGACAGGGGAGTAGGGGAGCAGTACTTC.

This chain connects TRBV9 to TRBJ1-1, with D hard to call. V was cut by 0 bases and J by 7 bases, with 16 bases left in between. The CDR3 is 15 residues long. CDR1 is SGDLS, CDR2 YYNGEE, per germline. The CDR3 bases are TGTGCCAGCAGCGTAGATGGGTTGTCGGAGGATGAAGCTTTCTTT. Protein product: CASSVDGLSEDEAFF. The full variable domain, with the rest looked up from reference TRBV9 and TRBJ1-1, is DSGVTQTPKHLITATGQRVTLRCSPRSGDLSVYWYQQSLDQGLQFLIQYYNGEERAKGNILERFSAQQFPDLHSELNLSSLELGDSALYFCASSVDGLSEDEAFFGQGTRLTVV.

In the case of this clone: An end of the junction differs from the germline gene, which may be a read error. The chain is built from TRBV7-9 and TRBJ2-5; TRBD2 is a possible D gene (5 bases). Germline CDR1 reads SEHNR; CDR2 reads FQNEAQ (reference sequence). CDR3 length: 11 residues. The CDR3: CSSSTGETQYF. The CDR3 nucleotides read TGTTCCAGCAGTACGGGGGAGACCCAGTACTTC.

This chain connects TRBV13 to TRBJ1-2; TRBD1 matches at 9 bases. This CDR3 spans 13 amino acids. V gave up 3 bases and J gave up 9 bases; unmatched junction bases: 5. The germline V gene encodes CDR1 PRHDT and CDR2 FYEKMQ (reference sequence). CDR3 sequence reads: CASSLTGGGSYTF. As DNA, the CDR3 is TGTGCCAGCAGCTTGACAGGGGGGGGGAGCTACACCTTC. Filled out from reference TRBV13 and TRBJ1-2, the complete variable domain reads AAGVIQSPRHLIKEKRETATLKCYPIPRHDTVYWYQQGPGQDPQFLISFYEKMQSDKGSIPDRFSAQQFSDYHSELNMSSLELGDSALYFCASSLTGGGSYTFGSGTRLTVV.

To note about this clone: The junction and the germline gene differ at one end; a read error may be behind it. This rearrangement joins TRBV7-9 to TRBJ2-5; D perhaps matches TRBD2 (5 bases). This CDR3 region has 16 residues. In germline, CDR1 is SEHNR, CDR2 FQNEAQ (reference sequence). DNA of the CDR3: TGTTCCAGCAGCTTAGCAAGCGGTTTTGGGCGGGAGACCCAGTACTTC. Translation gives CSSSLASGFGRETQYF.

This chain uses TRBV6-6 with TRBJ2-7; 9 bases are a match to TRBD1. Losses at the gene ends were 4 bases for V and 5 bases for J; bases not matched to a gene: 9. This CDR3 spans 15 amino acids. CDR1 is MNHNY and CDR2 is SVGAGI in the germline V gene (reference sequence). For the CDR3, the DNA is TGTGCCAGCAGTTCAACAGGGGGCGCGACCCACGAGCAGTACTTC. Its translation: CASSSTGGATHEQYF.

V is TRBV7-9 and J is TRBJ2-7; the match to TRBD1 covers 8 bases. The germline V gene has CDR1 SEHNR and CDR2 FQNEAQ (reference sequence). After removal of 3 bases from V and 6 bases from J, the junction contained 7 bases not matched to a gene. The CDR3 loop spans 14 amino acids. The CDR3 loop is CASSFTQGAREQYF. The CDR3 DNA follows: TGTGCCAGCAGCTTCACTCAGGGGGCCCGCGAGCAGTACTTC.

The chain combines TRBV7-6 with TRBJ2-1, with 7 nucleotides matching TRBD2. J gave up 7 bases and V 2 bases, and 11 bases lay outside the gene matches. There are 16 residues in the CDR3. The germline V gene has CDR1 SGHVS and CDR2 FNYEAQ. The chain's CDR3 is CASSLSRGAGGNEQFF. The CDR3 DNA reads TGTGCCAGCAGCTTAAGTCGCGGAGCCGGGGGGAATGAGCAGTTCTTC.

The chain links TRBV4-1 to TRBJ2-5; 11 bases are a match to TRBD2. Looked up from germline, CDR1 is MGHRA and CDR2 is YSYEKL. The CDR3 extends over 16 amino acids. V shed 3 bases, J shed 3 bases, and the junction held 6 bases outside the gene matches. CDR3 loop: CASSQEGLAVEETQYF. In nucleotides, the CDR3 is TGCGCCAGCAGCCAGGAGGGACTAGCGGTGGAAGAGACCCAGTACTTC.

This clone was seen only a few times. This rearrangement joins TRBV19 to TRBJ1-2; 8 bases line up with TRBD1. The junction had 5 bases not matched to a gene; V was cut back by 5 bases and J by 0 bases. Germline CDR1 LNHDA, CDR2 SQIVND (reference sequence). The CDR3 covers 15 residues. In DNA form, the CDR3 reads TGTGCCAGTAGTCTCCCGACAGGGGCTAACTATGGCTACACCTTC. Translated: CASSLPTGANYGYTF.